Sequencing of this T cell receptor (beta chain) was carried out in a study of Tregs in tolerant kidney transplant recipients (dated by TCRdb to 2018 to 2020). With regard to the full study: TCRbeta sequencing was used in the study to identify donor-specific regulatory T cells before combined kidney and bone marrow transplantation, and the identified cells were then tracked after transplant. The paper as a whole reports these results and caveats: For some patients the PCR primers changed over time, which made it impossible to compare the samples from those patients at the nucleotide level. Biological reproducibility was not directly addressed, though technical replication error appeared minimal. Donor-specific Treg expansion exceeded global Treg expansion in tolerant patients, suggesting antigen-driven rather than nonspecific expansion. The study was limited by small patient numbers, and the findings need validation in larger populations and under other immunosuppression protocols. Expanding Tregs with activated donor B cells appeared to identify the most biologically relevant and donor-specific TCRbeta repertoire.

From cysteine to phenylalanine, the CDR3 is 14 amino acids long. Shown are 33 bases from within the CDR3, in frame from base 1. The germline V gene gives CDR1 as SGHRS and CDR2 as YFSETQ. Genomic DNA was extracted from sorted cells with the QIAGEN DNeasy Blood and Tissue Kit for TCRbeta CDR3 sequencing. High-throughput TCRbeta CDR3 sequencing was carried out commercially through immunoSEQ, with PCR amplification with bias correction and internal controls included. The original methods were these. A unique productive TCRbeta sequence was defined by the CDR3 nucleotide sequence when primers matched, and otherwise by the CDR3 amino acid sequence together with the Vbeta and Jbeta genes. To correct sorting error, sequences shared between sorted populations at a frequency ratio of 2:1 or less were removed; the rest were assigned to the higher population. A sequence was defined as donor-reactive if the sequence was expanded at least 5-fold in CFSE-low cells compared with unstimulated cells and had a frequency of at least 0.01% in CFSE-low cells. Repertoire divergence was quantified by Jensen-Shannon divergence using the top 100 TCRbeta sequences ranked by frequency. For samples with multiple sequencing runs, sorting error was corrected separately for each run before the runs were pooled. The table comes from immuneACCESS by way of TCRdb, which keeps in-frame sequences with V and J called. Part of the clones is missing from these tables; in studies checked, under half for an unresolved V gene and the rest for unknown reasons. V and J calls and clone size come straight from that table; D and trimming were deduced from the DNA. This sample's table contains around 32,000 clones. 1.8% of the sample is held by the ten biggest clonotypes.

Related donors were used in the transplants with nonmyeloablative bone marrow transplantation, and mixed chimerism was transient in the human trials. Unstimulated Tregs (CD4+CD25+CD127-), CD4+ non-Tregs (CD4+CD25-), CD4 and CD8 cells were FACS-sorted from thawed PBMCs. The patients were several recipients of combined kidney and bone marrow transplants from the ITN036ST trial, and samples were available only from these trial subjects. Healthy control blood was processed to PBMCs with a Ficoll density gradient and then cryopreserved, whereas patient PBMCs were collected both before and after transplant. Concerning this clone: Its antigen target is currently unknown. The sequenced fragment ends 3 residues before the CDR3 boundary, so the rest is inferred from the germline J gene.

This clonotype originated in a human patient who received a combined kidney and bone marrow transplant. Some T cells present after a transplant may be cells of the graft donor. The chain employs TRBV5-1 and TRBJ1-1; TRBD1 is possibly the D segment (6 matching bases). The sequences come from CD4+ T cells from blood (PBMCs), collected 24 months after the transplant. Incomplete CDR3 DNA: TGCGCCAGCAGCGAGGGGGGGCAGGGATTGGAG. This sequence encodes CASSEGGQGLE. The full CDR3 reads CASSEGGQGLEAFF. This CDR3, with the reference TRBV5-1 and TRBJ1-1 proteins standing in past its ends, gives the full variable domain KAGVTQTPRYLIKTRGQQVTLSCSPISGHRSVSWYQQTPGQGLQFLFEYFSETQRNKGNFPGRFSGRQFSNSRSEMNVSTLELGDSALYLCASSEGGQGLEAFFGQGTRLTVV.